This T cell receptor beta chain was profiled in a study of blood T cell repertoires in COVID-19. Study-level information: From the United States, Italy and Spain came samples of acute and convalescent COVID-19. T cells, B-cell-depleted T cells, or PBMCs provided the cDNA or gDNA that served as material.

This table comes from immunoSEQ multiplex PCR, and its TCRdb copy is limited to in-frame clones, with some not included. The data show fewer than 450,000 clones, about nine tenths seen once. The germline gives CDR1 SNHLY, CDR2 FYNNEI. Deletions cut 3 bases from V and 0 bases from J, with 5 bases between. The length of the CDR3 is 13 residues. Individuals aged roughly 18 to 95 years were recruited from 20 to 25 US areas. Participants had their cohort set by participant-reported clinical history. The source of this sequence is a man in his late teens or twenties who had recovered from COVID-19. V is TRBV2 and J is TRBJ1-2, with D uncertain. Sequences were obtained from PBMCs or T cells enriched from blood (not recorded which). The CDR3 nucleotides read TGTGCCAGCAGTGACGGTTCTAACTATGGCTACACCTTC. Translating gives CASSDGSNYGYTF.